This TCR beta chain originates from a study of cytotoxic CD8 clonotypes in ibrutinib-treated CLL. Study-wide background: Complete response was seen in 2 patients and partial in 24; about twelve progressed and 14 stayed remitted after a median about six years. The authors obtained response samples at a median of about 11 months of treatment, range 6 to 36. Regarding the study as a whole: Public clonotypes showed up rarely, and on treatment they shrank or held steady. The times at which samples were taken varied between sustained-remission and progressing patients.

The CDR3 length is 14 residues. V lost 4 bases, J lost 6 bases, and 9 bases stayed unmatched. Germline loops: CDR1 SGHDT, CDR2 YYEEEE. Note on this clone: The antigen is unknown.

Using immunoSEQ multiplex PCR, the repertoire was profiled, and TCRdb retains in-frame clones only, with some absent. The sample has tens of thousands of clones, approximately 90% seen once. This rearrangement joins TRBV5-6 to TRBJ1-1; 7 bases align to TRBD1. This TCR was sampled from a human donor with chronic lymphocytic leukemia. The sample was PBMCs, taken after 12 months of ibrutinib treatment. CDR3 nucleotide sequence: TGTGCCAGCAGCACAACAGGGGACCAGCCTGAAGCTTTCTTT. It yields the protein CASSTTGDQPEAFF.